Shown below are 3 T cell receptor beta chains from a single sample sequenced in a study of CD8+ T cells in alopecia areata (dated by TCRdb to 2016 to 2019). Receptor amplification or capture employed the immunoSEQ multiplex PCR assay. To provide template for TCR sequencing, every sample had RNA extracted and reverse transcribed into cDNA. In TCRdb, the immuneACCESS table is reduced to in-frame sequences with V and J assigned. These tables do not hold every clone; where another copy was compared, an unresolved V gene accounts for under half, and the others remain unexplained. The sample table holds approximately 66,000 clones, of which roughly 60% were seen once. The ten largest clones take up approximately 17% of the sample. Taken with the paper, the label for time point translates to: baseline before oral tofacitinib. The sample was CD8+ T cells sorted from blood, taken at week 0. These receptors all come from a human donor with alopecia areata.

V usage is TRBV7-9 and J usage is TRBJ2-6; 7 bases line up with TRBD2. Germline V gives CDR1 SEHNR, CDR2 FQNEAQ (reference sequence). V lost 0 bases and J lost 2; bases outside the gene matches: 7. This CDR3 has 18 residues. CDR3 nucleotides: TGTGCCAGCAGCTTAGCCCTGGGAGGGACTACTGGGGCCAACGTCCTGACTTTC. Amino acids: CASSLALGGTTGANVLTF.

The CDR3 region is CASSQSGGTADTQYF. CDR3 bases: TGTGCCAGCAGCCAAAGCGGGGGGACTGCGGATACGCAGTATTTT. The chain combines TRBV14 with TRBJ2-3; 9 bases line up with TRBD2. Germline loops: CDR1 SGHDN, CDR2 FVKESK. This CDR3 spans 15 amino acids. V was pared by 2 bases and J by 6 bases, with 6 bases of the junction left unmatched.

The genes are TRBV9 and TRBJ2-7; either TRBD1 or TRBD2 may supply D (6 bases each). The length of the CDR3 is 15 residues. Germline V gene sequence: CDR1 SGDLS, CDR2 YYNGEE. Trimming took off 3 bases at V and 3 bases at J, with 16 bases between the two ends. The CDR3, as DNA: TGTGCCAGCAGCGGTGGAGGGGGACAACTCTACGAGCAGTACTTC. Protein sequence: CASSGGGGQLYEQYF.